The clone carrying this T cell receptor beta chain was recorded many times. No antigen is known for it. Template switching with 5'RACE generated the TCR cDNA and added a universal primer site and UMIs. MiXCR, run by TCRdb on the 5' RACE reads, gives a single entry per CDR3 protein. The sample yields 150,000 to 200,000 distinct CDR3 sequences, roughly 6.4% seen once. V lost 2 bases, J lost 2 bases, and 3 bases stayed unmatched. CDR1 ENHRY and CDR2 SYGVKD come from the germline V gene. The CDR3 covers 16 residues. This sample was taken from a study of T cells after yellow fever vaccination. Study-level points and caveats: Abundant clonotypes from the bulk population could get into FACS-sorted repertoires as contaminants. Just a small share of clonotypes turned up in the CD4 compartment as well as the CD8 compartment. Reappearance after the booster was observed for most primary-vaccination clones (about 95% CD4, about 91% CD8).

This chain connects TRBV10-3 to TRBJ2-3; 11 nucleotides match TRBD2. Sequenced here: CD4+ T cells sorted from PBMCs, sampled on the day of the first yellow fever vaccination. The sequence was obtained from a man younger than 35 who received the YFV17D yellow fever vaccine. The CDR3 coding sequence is TGTGCCATCAGTGAGACTAGCGGGGGAATCACAGATACGCAGTATTTT. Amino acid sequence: CAISETSGGITDTQYF.